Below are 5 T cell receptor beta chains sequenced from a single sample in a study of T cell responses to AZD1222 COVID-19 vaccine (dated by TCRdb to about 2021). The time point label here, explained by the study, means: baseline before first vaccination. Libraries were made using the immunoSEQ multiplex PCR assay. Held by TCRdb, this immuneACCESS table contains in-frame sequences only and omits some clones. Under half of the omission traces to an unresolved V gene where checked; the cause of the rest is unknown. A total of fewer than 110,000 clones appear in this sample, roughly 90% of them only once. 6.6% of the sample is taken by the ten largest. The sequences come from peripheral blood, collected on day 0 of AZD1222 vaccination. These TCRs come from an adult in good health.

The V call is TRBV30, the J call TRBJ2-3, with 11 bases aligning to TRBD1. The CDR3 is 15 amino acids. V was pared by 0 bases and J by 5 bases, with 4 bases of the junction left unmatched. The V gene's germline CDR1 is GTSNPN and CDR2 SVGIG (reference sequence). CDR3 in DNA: TGTGCCTGGAGTGTACCCGGGACAGGGGGAGATACGCAGTATTTT. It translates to CAWSVPGTGGDTQYF.

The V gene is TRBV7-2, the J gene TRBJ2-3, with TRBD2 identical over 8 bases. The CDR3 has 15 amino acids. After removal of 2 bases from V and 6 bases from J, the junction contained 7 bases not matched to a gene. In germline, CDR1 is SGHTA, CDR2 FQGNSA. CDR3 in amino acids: CASSLSGSGVDTQYF. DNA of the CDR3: TGTGCCAGCAGCTTAAGCGGGAGTGGGGTTGATACGCAGTATTTT. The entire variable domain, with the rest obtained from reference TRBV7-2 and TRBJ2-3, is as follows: GAGVSQSPSNKVTEKGKDVELRCDPISGHTALYWYRQSLGQGLEFLIYFQGNSAPDKSGLPSDRFSAERTGGSVSTLTIQRTQQEDSAVYLCASSLSGSGVDTQYFGPGTRLTVL.

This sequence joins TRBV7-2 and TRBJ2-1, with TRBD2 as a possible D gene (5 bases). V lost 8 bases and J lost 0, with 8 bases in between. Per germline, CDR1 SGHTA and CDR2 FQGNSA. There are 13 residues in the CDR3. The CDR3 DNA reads TGTGCCAGCGGGAGAGGCTCCTACAATGAGCAGTTCTTC. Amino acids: CASGRGSYNEQFF.

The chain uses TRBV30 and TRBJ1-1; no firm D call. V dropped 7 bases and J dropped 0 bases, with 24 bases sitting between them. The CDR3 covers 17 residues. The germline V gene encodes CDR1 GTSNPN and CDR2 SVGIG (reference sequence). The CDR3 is CAYRPHEPGLLNTEAFF. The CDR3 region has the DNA TGTGCCTATAGACCGCATGAACCCGGACTGCTGAACACTGAAGCTTTCTTT.

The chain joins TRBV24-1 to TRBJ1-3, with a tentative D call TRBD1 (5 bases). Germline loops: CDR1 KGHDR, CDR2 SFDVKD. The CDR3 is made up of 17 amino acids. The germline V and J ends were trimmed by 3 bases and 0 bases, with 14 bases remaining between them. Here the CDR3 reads CATSDGRGRSSGNTIYF. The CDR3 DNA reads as TGTGCCACCAGTGATGGCCGGGGGAGAAGCTCTGGAAACACCATATATTTT.